In this sample, the clone carrying this T cell receptor (beta chain) is medium-sized. As yet, its antigen is unknown. The sample belongs to a study of a mutant IDH1 vaccine in newly diagnosed glioma. About the research overall: In weeks 1, 3, 5, 7, 11, 15, 19 and 23, patients were vaccinated. It was radiotherapy, temozolomide, or both that patients received previously, with most receiving both. Study outcomes and limitations: Top-clonotype changes in peripheral T cells seemed unrelated to pseudoprogression.

The table came from immunoSEQ multiplex PCR; TCRdb's copy has only in-frame clones and leaves some out. The repertoire has about 26,000 clones, more than 60% of them found once; the top ten carry 6% to 8%. Time point defined: week 5, during vaccination. It was 300 ug of mutant IDH1 20-mer peptide that made up each vaccine dose, given with topical imiquimod. Sequenced material: PBMCs, taken from a glioma patient whose treatment included an IDH1 peptide vaccine. The TCR was taken from a man between 35 and 55 years old with glioma. Some clones in this sample may be carry-over from other donors' samples.

This CDR3 is CASSLAGESQPQHF. In DNA, the CDR3 is TGTGCCAGCAGCTTAGCAGGAGAGAGTCAGCCCCAGCATTTT. J is TRBJ1-5 and V is TRBV7-6, with D uncertain. The ends were cut back, 0 bases at V and 6 bases at J, with 9 bases in the middle. Germline CDR1 and CDR2: SGHVS and FNYEAQ. CDR3 length equals 14 residues.